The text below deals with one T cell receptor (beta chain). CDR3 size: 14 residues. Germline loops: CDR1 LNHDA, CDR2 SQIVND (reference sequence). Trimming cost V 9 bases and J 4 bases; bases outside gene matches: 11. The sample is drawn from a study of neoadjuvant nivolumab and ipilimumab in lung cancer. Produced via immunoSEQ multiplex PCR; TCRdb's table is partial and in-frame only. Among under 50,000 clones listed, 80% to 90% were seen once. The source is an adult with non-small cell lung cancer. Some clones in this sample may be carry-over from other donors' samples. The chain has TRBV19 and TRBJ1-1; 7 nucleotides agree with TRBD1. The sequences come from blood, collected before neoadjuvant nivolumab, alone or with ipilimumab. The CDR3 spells CASSQTGLGTEAFF. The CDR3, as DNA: TGTGCCAGCTCCCAGACAGGGCTAGGCACTGAAGCTTTCTTT.